The subject of this entry is one TCR beta chain. This CDR3 has 18 amino acids. The V and J ends lost 6 bases and 0 bases, in that order; junction bases with no gene match: 10. Germline V gives CDR1 DFQATT, CDR2 SNEGSKA (reference sequence). These data belong to a study of T cells in Graves' hyperthyroidism and ophthalmopathy. Template material for amplifying TCR beta CDR3 regions consisted of RNA transcripts. First-round RT-PCR with HTBI primers amplified the TCR CDR3 region. A single record per CDR3 protein comes from TCRdb applying MiXCR to the multiplex PCR reads. The sample contains 95,000 to 110,000 distinct CDR3 sequences, 15% to 20% of which appear only once.

Source material: blood. The rearrangement uses TRBV20-1 and TRBJ2-1, with 14 bases fitting TRBD2. The sequence derives from a woman aged 45-65 years with Graves' hyperthyroidism. This CDR3 reads CSAPGTGTSGSSYNEQFF. In nucleotides, the CDR3 is TGCAGTGCCCCCGGGACCGGGACTAGCGGGAGCTCCTACAATGAGCAGTTCTTC.